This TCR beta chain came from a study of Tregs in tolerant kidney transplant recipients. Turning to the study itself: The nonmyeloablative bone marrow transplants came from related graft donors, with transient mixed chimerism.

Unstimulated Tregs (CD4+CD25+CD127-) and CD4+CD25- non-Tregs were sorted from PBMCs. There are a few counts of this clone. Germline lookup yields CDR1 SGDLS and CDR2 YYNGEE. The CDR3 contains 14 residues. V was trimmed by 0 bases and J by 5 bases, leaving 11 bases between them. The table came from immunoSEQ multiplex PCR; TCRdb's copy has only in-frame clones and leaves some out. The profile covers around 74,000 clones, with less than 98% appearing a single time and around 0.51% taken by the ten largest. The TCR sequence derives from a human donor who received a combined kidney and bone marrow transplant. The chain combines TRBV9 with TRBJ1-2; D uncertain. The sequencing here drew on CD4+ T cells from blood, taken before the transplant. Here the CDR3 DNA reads TGTGCCAGCAGCGTAGGCGGAGGAGAGTATGGCTACACCTTC. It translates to CASSVGGGEYGYTF.